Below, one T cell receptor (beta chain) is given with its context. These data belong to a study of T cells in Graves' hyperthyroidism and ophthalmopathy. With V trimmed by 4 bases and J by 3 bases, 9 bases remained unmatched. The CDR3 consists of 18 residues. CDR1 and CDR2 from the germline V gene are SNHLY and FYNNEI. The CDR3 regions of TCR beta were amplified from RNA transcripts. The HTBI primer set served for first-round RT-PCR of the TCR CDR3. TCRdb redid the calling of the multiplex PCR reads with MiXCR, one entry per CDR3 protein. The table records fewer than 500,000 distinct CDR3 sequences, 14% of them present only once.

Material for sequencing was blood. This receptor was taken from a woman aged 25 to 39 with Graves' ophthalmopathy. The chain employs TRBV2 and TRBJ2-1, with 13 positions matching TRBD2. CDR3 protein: CASSVTSGGAVSYNEQFF. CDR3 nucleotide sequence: TGTGCCAGCAGTGTTACTAGCGGGGGGGCGGTGAGCTACAATGAGCAGTTCTTC.